This T cell receptor (beta chain) derives from a study of blood T cell repertoires in COVID-19. On the study more broadly: Material from acute and convalescent COVID-19 was sourced from the United States, Italy and Spain. Sample material is recorded as cDNA or gDNA derived from T cells, B-cell-depleted T cells, or PBMCs.

V was cut by 2 bases and J by 0 bases, with 9 bases left in between. This CDR3 has 15 amino acids. CDR1 is MNHEY, CDR2 SVGAGI, per germline. In the original processing: The assay estimated nucleated cells by amplifying reference gene primers. The method was immunoSEQ multiplex PCR; TCRdb's version includes in-frame clones alone and lacks a portion of them. V, J and clone size reflect that table, while D and trimming were determined from the DNA. In the table there are around 460,000 clones, about 87% of which are singletons. Seattle patients were enrolled during active infection and followed longitudinally.

Sequencing was performed on peripheral blood. This TCR was recovered from a man aged 18 to 35 with COVID-19, enrolled during active disease. The gene calls are TRBV6-5 and TRBJ2-3; perhaps TRBD1 as D (6 bases). CDR3 region: CASSYSRGSTDTQYF. The CDR3 coding sequence is TGTGCCAGCAGTTACAGCAGGGGAAGCACAGATACGCAGTATTTT.